The 30 T cell receptor beta chains reported below all come from one sample, sequenced in a study of T cell responses to AZD1222 COVID-19 vaccine (dated by TCRdb to the early 2020s). Library preparation was by the immunoSEQ multiplex PCR assay. Imported from immuneACCESS, the table was reduced by TCRdb to in-frame sequences with V and J called. These copies leave out some clones; in studies compared against another copy, an unresolved V gene accounts for under half, and the cause of the remainder is not known. The sample records roughly 140,000 clones, 89% of which are singletons. About 4.8% of the sample is in the top ten clones. The time point tag for this specimen amounts to: baseline before first vaccination. This specimen consisted of peripheral blood, obtained on day 0 of AZD1222 vaccination. These receptors originate from an adult in good health.

The CDR3 coding sequence is TGTGCCAGCAGCTCTACCGACATTCATACGCAGTATTTT. This encodes CASSSTDIHTQYF. The chain uses TRBV7-3 and TRBJ2-3; D gene uncertain. V lost 4 bases and J lost 7, with 12 bases in between. Germline CDR1 is SGHTA and CDR2 is FQGTGA. The CDR3 is made up of 13 amino acids.

This clone has just a few counts. The chain combines TRBV25-1 with TRBJ2-7, with 8 bases aligning to TRBD2. The CDR3 runs 15 residues. Germline V gene lookup returns CDR1 MGHDK and CDR2 SYGVNS. CDR3 protein: CVPAGGTSGTCEQYF. The CDR3 DNA is TGTGTCCCAGCAGGTGGGACTAGTGGGACCTGTGAGCAGTACTTC.

CDR3 sequence reads: CASIEQGDGYTF. The DNA of the CDR3 is TGTGCCAGCATAGAGCAGGGCGATGGCTACACCTTC. The rearrangement joins TRBV6-5 to TRBJ1-2; tentatively, D is TRBD1 (5 bases). CDR1 is MNHEY and CDR2 is SVGAGI in the germline V gene. The V gene lost 7 bases and the J gene lost 6 bases, with 12 bases spanning the gap. This CDR3 contains 12 residues.

The chain uses TRBV7-8 and TRBJ1-2; 7 bases match TRBD1. This CDR3 is built from 15 residues. V dropped 3 bases and J dropped 6; count of bases not matched to a gene: 10. The germline V gene encodes CDR1 SGHVS and CDR2 FQNEAQ. The CDR3 coding sequence is TGTGCCAGCAGCTTTTCCGGGACAGTGTACCATGGCTACACCTTC. Amino acids: CASSFSGTVYHGYTF.

The genes are TRBV30 and TRBJ2-1, with a tentative D call TRBD1 (6 bases). Germline V lookup: CDR1 GTSNPN, CDR2 SVGIG (reference sequence). The CDR3 is 16 residues long. The ends were cut back, 3 bases at V and 0 bases at J, with 15 bases in the middle. The CDR3 DNA reads TGTGCCTGGAGCCAGGGGCTGTCATACTCCTACAATGAGCAGTTCTTC. It codes for CAWSQGLSYSYNEQFF.

The rearrangement uses TRBV11-3 and TRBJ2-3; D tentatively fits TRBD1 or TRBD2 (5 bases each). V dropped 1 base and J dropped 2 bases, with 7 bases sitting between them. Germline V gives CDR1 SGHNT, CDR2 YENEEA. The CDR3 is 14 amino acids. The CDR3 nucleotides are TGTGCCAGCAGCTTAGGGGGGAACACAGATACGCAGTATTTT. This codes for CASSLGGNTDTQYF.

The rearrangement uses TRBV3-1 (or the pseudogene TRBV3-2) and TRBJ2-3; no definite D call. Trimming removed 4 bases from V and 6 bases from J, with 14 bases in between. Germline CDR1 is LGHDT and CDR2 is YNNKEL (reference sequence). CDR3 size: 14 residues. The DNA for the CDR3 is TGTGCCAGCAGCCGTCTTCTATCCCCCGATACGCAGTATTTT. It is translated as CASSRLLSPDTQYF.

The gene calls are TRBV11-1 and TRBJ2-1; D uncertain. This CDR3 has 11 amino acids. Germline V lookup: CDR1 SGHAT, CDR2 FQDESV (reference sequence). V was cut by 2 bases and J by 9 bases, with 5 bases left in between. The CDR3 DNA follows: TGTGCCAGCAGCTTATTGGGTGAGCAGTTCTTC. This encodes CASSLLGEQFF.

J is TRBJ1-1 and V is TRBV7-8; a weak D match, TRBD1 (6 bases). The V gene lost 1 base and the J gene lost 0 bases, with 15 bases spanning the gap. From germline, CDR1 is SGHVS and CDR2 FQNEAQ. The CDR3 extends over 17 amino acids. CDR3 in DNA: TGTGCCAGCAGCTTAGGAGGGAGGGGGGCGCTGAACACTGAAGCTTTCTTT. It is translated as CASSLGGRGALNTEAFF.

The chain recombines TRBV27 with TRBJ1-1; D unclear. Per germline, CDR1 MNHEY and CDR2 SMNVEV (reference sequence). Trimming cost V 2 bases and J 0 bases, with 7 bases left between them. This CDR3 contains 14 residues. The DNA of the CDR3 is TGTGCCAGCAGTTTACGGCCGGTGAACACTGAAGCTTTCTTT. Amino acid sequence: CASSLRPVNTEAFF.

The chain links TRBV15 to TRBJ1-6, with D possibly TRBD1 on 6 matching bases. Trimming left V 0 bases short and J 14 bases short, with 14 bases between. The CDR3 has 14 residues. CDR1 is LNHNV, CDR2 YYDKDF, per germline (reference sequence). CDR3 amino acids: CATSRDNGGSSLHF. In DNA form, the CDR3 reads TGTGCCACCAGCAGAGATAATGGGGGCTCATCCCTCCACTTT.

CDR3 protein: CASSENRAFEGGAEAFF. CDR3 DNA: TGCGCCAGCAGTGAGAACAGGGCTTTTGAGGGAGGAGCTGAAGCTTTCTTT. The rearrangement joins TRBV10-1 to TRBJ1-1; weak D call: TRBD1 (6 bases). CDR1 and CDR2 (germline): WNHNN, SYGVQD (reference sequence). CDR3 size: 17 residues. V lost 2 bases to trimming and J lost 6 bases, with 22 bases between them.

The chain is built from TRBV23-1 and TRBJ1-1, with D possibly being TRBD1 (6 bases). TRBV23-1 is reported as an ORF; its role is uncertain. V gave up 7 bases and J gave up 5 bases, with 17 bases separating them. CDR3 length equals 14 residues. The CDR3 sequence is CASTPGGGETEAFF. CDR3 bases: TGCGCCAGCACCCCTGGGGGGGGCGAAACTGAAGCTTTCTTT.

The V gene is TRBV7-9, the J gene TRBJ2-7; the D is unclear. The V gene lost 6 bases and the J gene lost 4 bases, with 13 bases spanning the gap. From germline, CDR1 is SEHNR and CDR2 FQNEAQ (reference sequence). The length of the CDR3 is 13 residues. DNA of the CDR3: TGTGCCAGCAGTCCTTGGGCGGCTTACGAGCAGTACTTC. Its protein product is CASSPWAAYEQYF.

The chain joins TRBV7-8 to TRBJ2-1, with D hard to call. This CDR3 contains 16 residues. CDR1 is SGHVS, CDR2 FQNEAQ, per germline. V shed 2 bases and J shed 6 bases, with 17 bases lying between them. CDR3 loop: CASSLSREPRRNEQFF. The CDR3 DNA reads TGTGCCAGCAGCTTATCAAGAGAGCCTCGGCGCAATGAGCAGTTCTTC.

This chain links TRBV7-9 with TRBJ1-3; no definite D call. Germline-derived CDR1 and CDR2 are SEHNR and FQNEAQ (reference sequence). V was trimmed by 4 bases and J by 0 bases, leaving 13 bases between them. CDR3 length: 16 amino acids. CDR3 in DNA: TGTGCCAGCAGCTCATGGGGATTAAGCTCTGGAAACACCATATATTTT. It specifies CASSSWGLSSGNTIYF.

CDR3 region: CAWSPRGGSPLHF. Written as DNA, the CDR3 is TGTGCCTGGAGTCCCCGGGGTGGGTCACCCCTCCACTTT. The chain joins TRBV30 to TRBJ1-6; D gene unclear. CDR3 length: 13 amino acids. CDR1 and CDR2 from the germline V gene are GTSNPN and SVGIG (reference sequence). V lost 2 bases, J lost 10 bases, and 12 bases lay in between. Looking up the rest from reference TRBV30 and TRBJ1-6 gives the full variable domain: SQTIHQWPATLVQPVGSPLSLECTVEGTSNPNLYWYRQAAGRGLQLLFYSVGIGQISSEVPQNLSASRPQDRQFILSSKKLLLSDSGFYLCAWSPRGGSPLHFGNGTRLTVT.

The chain carries TRBV21-1 and TRBJ1-2. TRBV21-1 is annotated as a pseudogene. The CDR3 runs 14 residues. The DNA of the CDR3 is TGTGCCAGCAGCAAAGAGGTGGGAAACTATGGCTACACCTTC. Residues: CASSKEVGNYGYTF.

The genes are TRBV21-1 and TRBJ2-1; the DNA was not used to check the table's D call, TRBD2. TRBV21-1 is described as a pseudogene. The CDR3 is 14 residues long. The CDR3 protein is CASSNPVTSYEQFF. CDR3 in DNA: TGTGCCAGCAGCAACCCGGTAACTAGCTATGAGCAGTTCTTC.

The V and J genes are TRBV4-1 and TRBJ2-7, with 11 bases that match TRBD1. Trimming at V came to 7 bases and at J to 4 bases, leaving 9 bases not matched to a gene. The CDR3 contains 15 residues. The V gene's germline CDR1 is MGHRA and CDR2 YSYEKL. The CDR3: CASMKGTGGEYEQYF. In nucleotides, the CDR3 is TGCGCCAGCATGAAGGGGACAGGGGGGGAGTACGAGCAGTACTTC.

The V and J genes are TRBV5-4 and TRBJ1-1; D is possibly TRBD1 (5 bases). The CDR3 has 16 amino acids. Trimming pared 4 bases from V and 0 bases from J, leaving 16 bases between. Germline V gives CDR1 SGHNT, CDR2 YYREEE (reference sequence). CDR3 DNA: TGTGCCAGCAGCCTACAGACCAGGGCCTTGAACACTGAAGCTTTCTTT. This translates into CASSLQTRALNTEAFF.

V gene TRBV12-3 or TRBV12-4 combines with J gene TRBJ1-2; 7 nucleotides align to TRBD1. The CDR3 length is 13 residues. With 2 bases clipped from V and 8 bases from J, the junction kept 5 bases outside the gene matches. CDR3 bases: TGTGCCAGCAGTTTACTAACAGGGGTCGGCTACACCTTC. Amino acids: CASSLLTGVGYTF.

V is TRBV9 and J is TRBJ2-3; no clear D gene. The germline gives CDR1 SGDLS, CDR2 YYNGEE. The CDR3 runs to 13 residues. Trimming pared 2 bases from V and 4 bases from J, leaving 8 bases between. The CDR3 protein is CASSVEGPDTQYF. CDR3 sequence (DNA): TGTGCCAGCAGCGTCGAAGGACCAGATACGCAGTATTTT.

The chain couples TRBV18 to TRBJ1-1; TRBD1 matches at 8 bases. The junction had 3 bases not matched to a gene; V was cut back by 2 bases and J by 4 bases. The CDR3 has 14 residues. CDR1 and CDR2 from the germline V gene are KGHSH and LQKENI. The CDR3 loop is CASSPDRGGTEAFF. The CDR3 DNA is TGTGCCAGCTCACCAGACAGGGGCGGCACTGAAGCTTTCTTT.

This rearrangement joins TRBV24-1 to TRBJ2-3; D might be TRBD2 (6 bases). The germline gives CDR1 KGHDR, CDR2 SFDVKD. Trimming took 1 base from V and 3 from J, leaving 13 bases between them. This CDR3 region has 16 residues. The CDR3 DNA is TGTGCCACCAGTGATTTACGGCGGGGTGAGACAGATACGCAGTATTTT. Protein: CATSDLRRGETDTQYF.

This clone came up once. The genes are TRBV5-8 and TRBJ1-2, with D perhaps TRBD1 (5 bases). Trimming removed 0 bases at V and 3 bases at J, with 9 bases between. CDR3 length equals 14 residues. Germline V gene lookup returns CDR1 SGHTS and CDR2 YDEGEE. CDR3 region: CASSLGGLYYGYTF. The CDR3 region has the DNA TGTGCCAGCAGCTTGGGGGGGTTGTACTATGGCTACACCTTC.

The rearrangement joins TRBV9 to TRBJ2-3, with TRBD1 as a possible D gene (5 bases). The V and J ends lost 0 bases and 4 bases respectively, with 6 bases between them. The germline V gene has CDR1 SGDLS and CDR2 YYNGEE. The CDR3 totals 13 residues. The CDR3 DNA reads TGTGCCAGCAGCGTAGCAGGGTCAGATACGCAGTATTTT. Amino acids: CASSVAGSDTQYF.

The chain carries TRBV27 and TRBJ2-5, with 7 bases that match TRBD2. V lost 7 bases to trimming and J lost 1 base; unmatched junction nucleotides: 9. The CDR3 contains 15 residues. Germline lookup yields CDR1 MNHEY and CDR2 SMNVEV (reference sequence). The CDR3 loop reads CASKTLAGTQETQYF. The CDR3 nucleotides are TGTGCCAGCAAGACCTTAGCGGGTACCCAAGAGACCCAGTACTTC.

The CDR3 nucleotides read TGTGCCATCAGTGAGGGAACAGGGGTCTACGAGCAGTACTTC. Translation: CAISEGTGVYEQYF. V and J are TRBV10-3 and TRBJ2-7; 7 bases map to TRBD1. V was clipped by 2 bases and J by 3 bases; unmatched bases: 4. The CDR3 loop spans 14 amino acids. Per the germline V gene, CDR1 is ENHRY and CDR2 is SYGVKD.

The chain employs TRBV5-1 and TRBJ2-7; D might be TRBD2 (6 bases). V was cut by 3 bases and J by 6 bases, with 16 bases left in between. The CDR3 runs 14 residues. Per the germline V gene, CDR1 is SGHRS and CDR2 is YFSETQ. The CDR3 DNA reads TGCGCCAGCAGCTCCTCCGGGACTCCACTCGAGCAGTACTTC. Translated: CASSSSGTPLEQYF. Complete variable domain (other parts from reference TRBV5-1 and TRBJ2-7): KAGVTQTPRYLIKTRGQQVTLSCSPISGHRSVSWYQQTPGQGLQFLFEYFSETQRNKGNFPGRFSGRQFSNSRSEMNVSTLELGDSALYLCASSSSGTPLEQYFGPGTRLTVT.